This T cell receptor (beta chain) emerged from a study of control samples from healthy donors and cancer patients. The V gene's germline CDR1 is MNHNS and CDR2 SASEGT. Trimming cost V 2 bases and J 5 bases, with 9 bases left between them. This CDR3 is 13 amino acids long. The table came from immunoSEQ multiplex PCR; TCRdb's copy has only in-frame clones and leaves some out. The data contain about 84,000 clones, 84% of them singletons. The sample was PBMCs. This chain links TRBV6-1 with TRBJ1-1; D remains ambiguous. The clonotype comes from a man aged 60-69 years with head and neck cancer. The CDR3 loop is CASSERSWTEAFF. In DNA form, the CDR3 reads TGTGCCAGCAGTGAAAGGAGTTGGACTGAAGCTTTCTTT.